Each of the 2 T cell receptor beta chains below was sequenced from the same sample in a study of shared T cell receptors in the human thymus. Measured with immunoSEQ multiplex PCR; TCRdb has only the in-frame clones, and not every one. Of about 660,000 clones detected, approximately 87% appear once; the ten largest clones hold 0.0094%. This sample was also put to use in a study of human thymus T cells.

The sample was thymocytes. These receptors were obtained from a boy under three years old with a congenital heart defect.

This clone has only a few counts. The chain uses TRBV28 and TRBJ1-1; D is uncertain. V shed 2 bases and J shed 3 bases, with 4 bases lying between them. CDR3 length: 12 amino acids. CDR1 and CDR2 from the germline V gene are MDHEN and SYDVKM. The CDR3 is CASSLPDTEAFF. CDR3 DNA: TGTGCCAGCAGTTTACCCGACACTGAAGCTTTCTTT. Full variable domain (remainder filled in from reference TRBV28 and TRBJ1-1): DVKVTQSSRYLVKRTGEKVFLECVQDMDHENMFWYRQDPGLGLRLIYFSYDVKMKEKGDIPEGYSVSREKKERFSLILESASTNQTSMYLCASSLPDTEAFFGQGTRLTVV.

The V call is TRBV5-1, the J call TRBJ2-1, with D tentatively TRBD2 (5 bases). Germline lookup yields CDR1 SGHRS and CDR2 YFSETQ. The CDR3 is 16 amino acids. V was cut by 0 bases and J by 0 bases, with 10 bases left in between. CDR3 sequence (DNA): TGCGCCAGCAGCTTGGCCACGGGGAGCTCCTACAATGAGCAGTTCTTC. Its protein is CASSLATGSSYNEQFF.